The 25 T cell receptor beta chains given below trace back to one sample, sequenced in a study of cytomegalovirus exposure and HLA in healthy donors. In the PCR, 60 Vbeta and 13 Jbeta primers were used. Libraries were prepared by immunoSEQ multiplex PCR; TCRdb keeps only in-frame clonotypes and omits some of them. Its table lists around 100,000 clones. Sequenced sample: PBMCs. These receptors came from a man aged 35 to 55 in good health and CMV-seropositive.

The V and J genes are TRBV5-6 and TRBJ2-2, with D maybe TRBD1 (6 bases). The germline CDR1 and CDR2 sequences are SGHDT and YYEEEE. This CDR3 is 15 amino acids long. Trimming removed 4 bases from V and 0 bases from J, with 10 bases in between. In DNA form, the CDR3 reads TGTGCCAGCAGCCAGGGACATGCGAACACCGGGGAGCTGTTTTTT. It codes for CASSQGHANTGELFF.

The V and J genes are TRBV27 and TRBJ2-7; 7 bases match TRBD2. The V and J ends lost 0 bases and 6 bases, in that order; junction bases with no gene match: 5. Germline V gene sequence: CDR1 MNHEY, CDR2 SMNVEV (reference sequence). The CDR3 is made up of 14 amino acids. The CDR3 DNA reads TGTGCCAGCAGTTTATCCAGTCCGGGGGGCGAGCAGTACTTC. Protein product: CASSLSSPGGEQYF.

This chain links TRBV5-6 with TRBJ1-1, with 8 bases matching TRBD1. This CDR3 region has 15 residues. Germline V gene lookup returns CDR1 SGHDT and CDR2 YYEEEE. The V and J ends lost 5 bases and 2 bases, in that order; junction bases with no gene match: 8. The CDR3 DNA follows: TGTGCCAGCAGTGAACCAGACAGGGGAAACACTGAAGCTTTCTTT. Encoded protein: CASSEPDRGNTEAFF.

The chain recombines TRBV28 with TRBJ2-1; TRBD2 is a possible D gene (5 bases). The germline gives CDR1 MDHEN, CDR2 SYDVKM. The CDR3 loop spans 12 amino acids. Deletions cut 4 bases from V and 15 bases from J, with 16 bases between. The CDR3 DNA reads TGTGCCAGCAGTTCCGGACTCCCCGGCGGGTTCTTC. Translation: CASSSGLPGGFF.

The rearrangement joins TRBV19 to TRBJ2-1; 15 bases are a match to TRBD2. The CDR3 runs to 17 residues. CDR1 and CDR2 (germline): LNHDA, SQIVND (reference sequence). The V and J ends lost 2 bases and 8 bases, in that order; junction bases with no gene match: 7. The DNA of the CDR3 is TGTGCCAGTAGTATAAGAGGACTAGCGGGAGGGCCCTATGAGCAGTTCTTC. Translated: CASSIRGLAGGPYEQFF.

The CDR3 sequence is CASSLRDSGRSYEQYF. CDR3 DNA sequence: TGTGCCAGCAGCTTAAGGGACAGCGGTCGCTCCTACGAGCAGTACTTC. The gene calls are TRBV7-9 and TRBJ2-7; 7 bases agree with TRBD1. CDR1 and CDR2 from the germline V gene are SEHNR and FQNEAQ (reference sequence). The CDR3 consists of 16 residues. With 2 bases clipped from V and 0 bases from J, the junction kept 7 bases outside the gene matches.

On this clone itself: Distinct nucleotide sequences in the sample also encode this CDR3. The rearrangement joins TRBV7-8 to TRBJ1-3; TRBD1 might be the D (5 bases). The V end was cut by 0 bases, the J end by 0 bases, with 12 bases between. The CDR3 has 17 amino acids. The germline V gene has CDR1 SGHVS and CDR2 FQNEAQ. The CDR3 loop is CASSLALRGGSGNTIYF. The CDR3 DNA is TGTGCCAGCAGCTTAGCGTTGAGGGGAGGCTCTGGAAACACCATATATTTT.

The chain carries TRBV10-3 and TRBJ2-7, with 12 positions matching TRBD1. The CDR3 length is 18 residues. CDR1 is ENHRY, CDR2 SYGVKD, per germline. V dropped 10 bases and J dropped 0; count of bases not matched to a gene: 16. The CDR3 DNA sequence: TGTGCCACAAGAACCGGGACAGGGGGCATCAAAAGCTCCTACGAGCAGTACTTC. Its translation is CATRTGTGGIKSSYEQYF.

The J gene is TRBJ1-1, the V gene TRBV5-5, with a weak D call TRBD1 (6 bases). In germline, CDR1 is SGHKS, CDR2 YYEKEE (reference sequence). CDR3 size: 15 residues. V lost 4 bases to trimming and J lost 2 bases, with 15 bases between them. This CDR3 reads CASSTPGASNTEAFF. CDR3 sequence (DNA): TGTGCCAGCAGCACTCCAGGGGCGTCAAACACTGAAGCTTTCTTT.

The chain links TRBV7-9 to TRBJ2-3; 9 bases line up with TRBD1. The CDR3 runs to 15 residues. Germline CDR1 reads SEHNR; CDR2 reads FQNEAQ (reference sequence). The V and J ends lost 5 bases and 2 bases, in that order; junction bases with no gene match: 5. For the CDR3, the DNA is TGTGCCAGCAGCACCGGGACAGGGCTCACAGATACGCAGTATTTT. It translates to CASSTGTGLTDTQYF.

The chain joins TRBV6-4 to TRBJ2-1, with D possibly matching TRBD1 (5 bases). V was trimmed by 3 bases and J by 10 bases, leaving 13 bases between them. CDR1 and CDR2 from the germline V gene are MRHNA and SNTAGT. This CDR3 comprises 13 residues. Here the CDR3 DNA reads TGTGCCAGCAGTGAAAACAGGATAAGCGAGCAGTTCTTC. This encodes CASSENRISEQFF.

This chain connects TRBV27 to TRBJ2-7; 11 positions match TRBD2. The ends lost 0 bases at V and 4 bases at J; junction bases unmatched: 2. The CDR3 sequence is 15 residues long. Germline CDR1 is MNHEY and CDR2 is SMNVEV (reference sequence). The CDR3 region is CASSLSASGRYEQYF. The DNA of the CDR3 is TGTGCCAGCAGTTTATCGGCTAGCGGGAGGTACGAGCAGTACTTC.

The chain combines TRBV7-3 with TRBJ2-7, with 8 nucleotides matching TRBD1. The trim removed 5 bases at V and 5 bases at J, leaving 11 bases unmatched. Per the germline V gene, CDR1 is SGHTA and CDR2 is FQGTGA. The CDR3 is 15 residues long. The CDR3 region has the DNA TGTGCCAGCAGCGTGGACAGGGCCCTCATTGACGAGCAGTACTTC. Its protein is CASSVDRALIDEQYF.

The chain has TRBV7-8 and TRBJ2-4, with D possibly TRBD2 on 6 matching bases. The CDR3 runs to 14 residues. V dropped 6 bases and J dropped 1 base, with 10 bases sitting between them. CDR1 SGHVS and CDR2 FQNEAQ come from the germline V gene. The CDR3 is CASSHGGAKNIQYF. For the CDR3, the DNA is TGTGCCAGCAGTCACGGAGGGGCCAAAAACATTCAGTACTTC.

The rearrangement uses TRBV2 and TRBJ2-7; D perhaps matches TRBD1 (6 bases). V was cut by 6 bases and J by 2 bases, with 8 bases left in between. CDR1 SNHLY and CDR2 FYNNEI come from the germline V gene. The CDR3 has 12 amino acids. CDR3 amino acids: CASRDSPYEQYF. As DNA, the CDR3 is TGTGCCAGCAGGGACAGTCCCTACGAGCAGTACTTC. The full variable domain, in which reference TRBV2 and TRBJ2-7 provide the parts outside the CDR3, is EPEVTQTPSHQVTQMGQEVILRCVPISNHLYFYWYRQILGQKVEFLVSFYNNEISEKSEIFDDQFSVERPDGSNFTLKIRSTKLEDSAMYFCASRDSPYEQYFGPGTRLTVT.

The chain couples TRBV27 to TRBJ2-7; 10 bases line up with TRBD2. Germline V gives CDR1 MNHEY, CDR2 SMNVEV (reference sequence). J was trimmed by 6 bases and V by 6 bases; bases with no gene match: 11. The CDR3 spans 15 residues. CDR3 in amino acids: CASRILAGGSGEQYF. The CDR3 region has the DNA TGTGCCAGCAGAATTTTAGCGGGAGGTTCGGGCGAGCAGTACTTC.

The CDR3 protein is CASSGDSNSPLHF. The CDR3 nucleotides are TGTGCCAGCAGTGGGGACAGCAATTCACCCCTCCACTTT. The rearrangement uses TRBV2 and TRBJ1-6; 7 nucleotides match TRBD1. Germline V gene sequence: CDR1 SNHLY, CDR2 FYNNEI. V lost 4 bases, J lost 7 bases, and 1 base stayed unmatched. The CDR3 has 13 amino acids.

The V and J genes are TRBV29-1 and TRBJ2-3, with D possibly matching TRBD2 (6 bases). CDR1 SQVTM and CDR2 ANQGSEA come from the germline V gene. This CDR3 is built from 13 residues. Trimming removed 1 base at V and 2 bases at J, with 7 bases between. CDR3 protein: CSVEGGVTDTQYF. The CDR3 region has the DNA TGCAGCGTTGAAGGCGGGGTCACAGATACGCAGTATTTT.

The chain combines TRBV18 with TRBJ2-7; 9 bases are a match to TRBD1. Germline CDR1 KGHSH, CDR2 LQKENI. Trimming cost V 3 bases and J 6 bases; bases outside gene matches: 9. This CDR3 has 15 amino acids. CDR3 sequence (DNA): TGTGCCAGCTCACCCAATACAGGGGGCCTAGGCGAGCAGTACTTC. Protein: CASSPNTGGLGEQYF. Full variable domain (rest looked up from reference TRBV18 and TRBJ2-7): NAGVMQNPRHLVRRRGQEARLRCSPMKGHSHVYWYRQLPEEGLKFMVYLQKENIIDESGMPKERFSAEFPKEGPSILRIQQVVRGDSAAYFCASSPNTGGLGEQYFGPGTRLTVT.

The chain has TRBV21-1 and TRBJ1-1; TRBD1, as called in the table, went unchecked against the DNA. TRBV21-1 constitutes a pseudogene. CDR3 length equals 13 residues. The CDR3 DNA reads TGTGCCAGCAGCAAATGTGGGGCTCCTGAAGCTTTCTTT. Its translation is CASSKCGAPEAFF.

This chain joins TRBV27 and TRBJ2-1; D possibly corresponds to TRBD1 (6 bases). The V end lost 8 bases, the J end lost 6 bases, and 8 bases lay between the germline ends. CDR3 length: 11 residues. Germline CDR1 reads MNHEY; CDR2 reads SMNVEV (reference sequence). CDR3 nucleotide sequence: TGTGCCAGCTTCAGGGGCAATGAGCAGTTCTTC. Translated: CASFRGNEQFF.

V is TRBV7-3 and J is TRBJ1-2, with TRBD1 matching over 8 bases. The CDR3 runs to 16 residues. Germline V gene data show CDR1 as SGHTA and CDR2 as FQGTGA. Losses at the gene ends were 6 bases for V and 1 base for J; bases not matched to a gene: 10. Here the CDR3 DNA reads TGTGCCAGCAGTCCAACAGGGGGTCCCTTTAACTATGGCTACACCTTC. Protein product: CASSPTGGPFNYGYTF.

V usage is TRBV2 and J usage is TRBJ1-2, with 8 nucleotides matching TRBD1. The trim removed 2 bases at V and 5 bases at J, leaving 4 bases unmatched. CDR1 is SNHLY, CDR2 FYNNEI, per germline. CDR3 length: 14 residues. The DNA of the CDR3 is TGTGCCAGCAGTGAACAGGGGGCAGAGTATGGCTACACCTTC. Its protein product is CASSEQGAEYGYTF.

The chain employs TRBV19 and TRBJ1-5, with unresolved D. Trimming left V 0 bases short and J 7 bases short, with 13 bases between. Germline CDR1 LNHDA, CDR2 SQIVND (reference sequence). The CDR3 consists of 15 residues. CDR3 DNA sequence: TGTGCCAGTAGTATAGATCACACAGATCTACAGCCCCAGCATTTT. Protein product: CASSIDHTDLQPQHF.

This chain's CDR3 is CASSAGGNNEQFF. Here the CDR3 DNA reads TGTGCCAGCAGCGCTGGGGGCAACAATGAGCAGTTCTTC. The V gene is TRBV5-4, the J gene TRBJ2-1; maybe TRBD1 (6 bases). Deletions cut 4 bases from V and 5 bases from J, with 10 bases between. In germline, CDR1 is SGHNT, CDR2 YYREEE (reference sequence). There are 13 residues in the CDR3. The complete variable domain, with remaining parts taken from reference TRBV5-4 and TRBJ2-1, reads ETGVTQSPTHLIKTRGQQVTLRCSSQSGHNTVSWYQQALGQGPQFIFQYYREEENGRGNFPPRFSGLQFPNYSSELNVNALELDDSALYLCASSAGGNNEQFFGPGTRLTVL.